This T cell receptor beta chain was recorded in a study of CD8 T cells in Susac syndrome. Study-wide results and caveats: In its TCR sequencing and HLA analysis, the study acknowledged that the number of individuals was relatively small.

Reverse transcription of about 0.5 to 1 ug RNA used random hexamers. The TCR beta CDR3 was amplified by immunoSEQ multiplex PCR across 54 Vbeta, 13 Jbeta. TCRdb re-analysed the immunoSEQ multiplex PCR reads in MiXCR, keeping a single row per CDR3 protein. The repertoire consists of some 300,000 distinct CDR3 sequences, with around 83% occurring once and the leading ten covering approximately 0.12%. As for this clonotype: As yet, its antigen is unknown.

CD8+ and CD4+ T cells taken from blood had their TCR beta sequenced. The CD8+ and CD4+ T cells were isolated magnetically using a negative isolation approach, whereas the TEMRA cells were enriched by FACS. The sequence was obtained from a human donor with multiple sclerosis. Sequenced material: CD8+ T cells from PBMCs.

The CDR3 is CASSQPRLGPTGGNEQFF. In DNA form, the CDR3 reads TGTGCCAGCAGCCAACCGAGGCTCGGACCGACTGGGGGCAATGAGCAGTTCTTC. The J gene is TRBJ2-1, the V gene TRBV3-1; the D gene could be TRBD1 or TRBD2 (5 bases each). In germline, CDR1 is LGHDT, CDR2 YNNKEL (reference sequence). V was pared by 2 bases and J by 6 bases, with 23 bases between. The CDR3 covers 18 residues.